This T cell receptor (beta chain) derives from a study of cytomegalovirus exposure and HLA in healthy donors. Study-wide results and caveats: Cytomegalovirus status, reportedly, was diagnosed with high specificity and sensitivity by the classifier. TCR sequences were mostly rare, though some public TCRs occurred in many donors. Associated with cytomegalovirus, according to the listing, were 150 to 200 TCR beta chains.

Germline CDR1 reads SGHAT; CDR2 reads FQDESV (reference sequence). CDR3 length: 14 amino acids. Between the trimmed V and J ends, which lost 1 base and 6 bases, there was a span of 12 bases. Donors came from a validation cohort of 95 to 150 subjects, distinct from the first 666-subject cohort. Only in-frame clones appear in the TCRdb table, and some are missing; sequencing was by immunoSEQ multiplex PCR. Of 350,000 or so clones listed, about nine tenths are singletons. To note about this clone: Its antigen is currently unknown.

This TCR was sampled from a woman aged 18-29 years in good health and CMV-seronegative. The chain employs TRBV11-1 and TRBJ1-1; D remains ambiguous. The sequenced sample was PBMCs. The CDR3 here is CASSLERGLAEAFF. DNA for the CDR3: TGTGCCAGCAGCTTAGAACGGGGTCTGGCTGAAGCTTTCTTT.